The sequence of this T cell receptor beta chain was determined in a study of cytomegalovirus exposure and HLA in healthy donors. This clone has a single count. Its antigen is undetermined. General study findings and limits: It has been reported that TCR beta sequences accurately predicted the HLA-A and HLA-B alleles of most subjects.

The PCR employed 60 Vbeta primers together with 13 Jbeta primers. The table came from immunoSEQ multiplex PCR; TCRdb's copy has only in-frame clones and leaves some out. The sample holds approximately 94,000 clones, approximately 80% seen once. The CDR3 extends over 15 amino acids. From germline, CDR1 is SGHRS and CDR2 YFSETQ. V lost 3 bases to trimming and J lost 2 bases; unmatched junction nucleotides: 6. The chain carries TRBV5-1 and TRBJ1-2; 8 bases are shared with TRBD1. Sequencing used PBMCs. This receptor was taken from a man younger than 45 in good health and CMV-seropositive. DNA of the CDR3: TGCGCCAGCAGCTCGGCCGGGGACAGGAACTATGGCTACACCTTC. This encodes CASSSAGDRNYGYTF. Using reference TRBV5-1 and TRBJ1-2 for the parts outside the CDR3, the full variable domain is KAGVTQTPRYLIKTRGQQVTLSCSPISGHRSVSWYQQTPGQGLQFLFEYFSETQRNKGNFPGRFSGRQFSNSRSEMNVSTLELGDSALYLCASSSAGDRNYGYTFGSGTRLTVV.